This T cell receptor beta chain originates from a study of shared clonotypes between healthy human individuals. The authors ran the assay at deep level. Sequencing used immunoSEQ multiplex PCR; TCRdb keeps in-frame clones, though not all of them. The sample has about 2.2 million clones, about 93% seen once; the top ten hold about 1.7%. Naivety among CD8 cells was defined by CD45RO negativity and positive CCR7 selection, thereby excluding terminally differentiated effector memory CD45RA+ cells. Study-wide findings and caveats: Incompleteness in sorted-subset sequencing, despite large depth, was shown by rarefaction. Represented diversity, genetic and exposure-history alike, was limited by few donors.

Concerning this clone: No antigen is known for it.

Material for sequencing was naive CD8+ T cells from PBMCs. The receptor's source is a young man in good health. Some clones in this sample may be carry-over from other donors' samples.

As DNA, the CDR3 is TGTGCCACCAGCCCGACGGGCTCCTACGAGCAGTACTTC. As protein: CATSPTGSYEQYF. The rearrangement joins TRBV15 to TRBJ2-7; D call uncertain. The V gene lost 5 bases and the J gene lost 0 bases, with 8 bases spanning the gap. The germline V gene encodes CDR1 LNHNV and CDR2 YYDKDF (reference sequence). CDR3 length equals 13 residues.